This is a list of T cell receptor beta chains from one sample in a study of cytomegalovirus exposure and HLA in healthy donors. Profiling relied on immunoSEQ multiplex PCR, and the TCRdb table lists in-frame clones only, not all of them. The sample yields roughly 160,000 clones, more than 70% seen once. Specimen: PBMCs. All receptors derive from a woman aged 40 to 50 in good health and CMV-seropositive. CDR3s include the opening cysteine and the closing phenylalanine or tryptophan. D genes are given only for firm matches. For some rows the clone size is stated as once, few or many, or as a class when expanded; others skip it.

CDR3 DNA: TGTGCCAGCAGGCCCACGGGGAGGGGGGAGACCCAGTACTTC
CDR3 protein: CASRPTGRGETQYF
V gene: TRBV6-1
clone size: -
D gene: -
J gene: TRBJ2-5

CDR3 DNA: TGTGCTAGCAGCTACGGGCGGACAGGGAAGGAGACCCAGTACTTC
CDR3 protein: CASSYGRTGKETQYF
V gene: TRBV7-7
clone size: -
D gene: TRBD1
J gene: TRBJ2-5

CDR3 DNA: TGTGCCAGCAGCACCCCCGGGACTAGTGAAAAACTGTTTTTT
CDR3 protein: CASSTPGTSEKLFF
V gene: TRBV28
clone size: -
D gene: -
J gene: TRBJ1-4

CDR3 DNA: TGTGCCAGCTCACCATCCCGGACAGGGGATGGCTACACCTTC
CDR3 protein: CASSPSRTGDGYTF
V gene: TRBV18
clone size: -
D gene: TRBD1
J gene: TRBJ1-2

CDR3 DNA: TGTGCCAGCAGCGAAACTGCCAGGGTTCACTATGGCTACACCTTC
CDR3 protein: CASSETARVHYGYTF
V gene: TRBV28
clone size: -
D gene: -
J gene: TRBJ1-2

CDR3 DNA: TGCGCCAGCAGCCCAAGGACTAGCCGAAACAATGAGCAGTTCTTC
CDR3 protein: CASSPRTSRNNEQFF
V gene: TRBV4-3
clone size: -
D gene: TRBD2
J gene: TRBJ2-1

CDR3 DNA: TGTGCCAGCGGGACTAGCGGGAGACGTGAGCAGTTCTTC
CDR3 protein: CASGTSGRREQFF
V gene: TRBV11-1
clone size: -
D gene: TRBD2
J gene: TRBJ2-1

CDR3 DNA: TGTGCCAGCTCCCAAGAGCCCTATAATTCACCCCTCCACTTT
CDR3 protein: CASSQEPYNSPLHF
V gene: TRBV18
clone size: -
D gene: -
J gene: TRBJ1-6

CDR3 DNA: TGTGCCAGCAGTTCCCCGGGACAGGGGAAGACTGAAGCTTTCTTT
CDR3 protein: CASSSPGQGKTEAFF
V gene: TRBV27
clone size: -
D gene: TRBD1
J gene: TRBJ1-1

CDR3 DNA: TGTGCCAGCAGTTTCCCCCGGGAAGTGAACACTGAAGCTTTCTTT
CDR3 protein: CASSFPREVNTEAFF
V gene: TRBV6-6
clone size: -
D gene: -
J gene: TRBJ1-1

CDR3 DNA: TGTGCCAGCCAGGGGGACAGGTATACGCAGTATTTT
CDR3 protein: CASQGDRYTQYF
V gene: TRBV2
clone size: -
D gene: TRBD1
J gene: TRBJ2-3

CDR3 DNA: TGTGCCAGCCCGGGCCACGCAGAGAGGGATCAGCCCCAGCATTTT
CDR3 protein: CASPGHAERDQPQHF
V gene: TRBV19
clone size: once
D gene: -
J gene: TRBJ1-5

CDR3 DNA: TGTGCCAGCAGAACAAAGACAGGGCTCTGGGAGACCCAGTACTTC
CDR3 protein: CASRTKTGLWETQYF
V gene: TRBV6-6
clone size: -
D gene: TRBD1
J gene: TRBJ2-5

CDR3 DNA: TGTGCCAGTAGTATTGGGACAGGGGTTCAGCCCCAGCATTTT
CDR3 protein: CASSIGTGVQPQHF
V gene: TRBV19
clone size: -
D gene: TRBD1
J gene: TRBJ1-5

CDR3 DNA: TGTGCCAGCAGCCCAAGACAGGCTAACACTGAAGCTTTCTTT
CDR3 protein: CASSPRQANTEAFF
V gene: TRBV11-2
clone size: -
D gene: -
J gene: TRBJ1-1

CDR3 DNA: TGTGCCAGCAGCCGGGACAGGGTCAACGAGCAGTACTTC
CDR3 protein: CASSRDRVNEQYF
V gene: TRBV2
clone size: -
D gene: TRBD1
J gene: TRBJ2-7

CDR3 DNA: TGTGCCTGGAGTGTTATTCCTCATGAGCAGTTCTTC
CDR3 protein: CAWSVIPHEQFF
V gene: TRBV30
clone size: -
D gene: -
J gene: TRBJ2-1

CDR3 DNA: TGCGCCAGCAGCCGGGACTTGCGGGGGTCCTACGAGCAGTACTTC
CDR3 protein: CASSRDLRGSYEQYF
V gene: TRBV4-3
clone size: -
D gene: TRBD2
J gene: TRBJ2-7

CDR3 DNA: TGCGCCAGCAGCAAAGGGAGACAGGGCCCTGCTGGAAACACCATATATTTT
CDR3 protein: CASSKGRQGPAGNTIYF
V gene: TRBV4-1
clone size: -
D gene: TRBD1
J gene: TRBJ1-3

CDR3 DNA: TGTGCCAGCAGTTTACTAGCGGGAGCCTACGAGCAGTACTTC
CDR3 protein: CASSLLAGAYEQYF
V gene: TRBV6-6
clone size: -
D gene: TRBD2
J gene: TRBJ2-7

CDR3 DNA: TGTGCCAGCAGCTTACAGGGAACAGATACGCAGTATTTT
CDR3 protein: CASSLQGTDTQYF
V gene: TRBV7-9
clone size: -
D gene: -
J gene: TRBJ2-3

CDR3 DNA: TGTGCCAGCAGCGTAGAGGGGGTTGGCGAGCAGTACTTC
CDR3 protein: CASSVEGVGEQYF
V gene: TRBV9
clone size: -
D gene: -
J gene: TRBJ2-7

CDR3 DNA: TGTGCCAGCAGCCCCAGGGTTGAGACTGAAGCTTTCTTT
CDR3 protein: CASSPRVETEAFF
V gene: TRBV5-6
clone size: -
D gene: -
J gene: TRBJ1-1

CDR3 DNA: TGTGCCAGCAGTGAAGGGACAGGGTTTGAAAAACTGTTTTTT
CDR3 protein: CASSEGTGFEKLFF
V gene: TRBV6-5
clone size: few
D gene: TRBD1
J gene: TRBJ1-4